This record covers a single TCR beta chain. This entry is derived from a study of blood T cell repertoires in COVID-19. In the study overall: Donors in the United States, Italy and Spain gave samples during acute or convalescent COVID-19. From T cells, B-cell-depleted T cells, or PBMCs came the material, which was cDNA or gDNA.

The V gene end was trimmed by 0 bases and the J gene end by 7 bases; junction bases not matched to a gene: 10. CDR1 is SGDLS and CDR2 is YYNGEE in the germline V gene. This CDR3 has 15 amino acids. Original methodology: Quantification of nucleated cells was approximated via reference gene primer amplification. Sequencing used immunoSEQ multiplex PCR; TCRdb keeps in-frame clones, though not all of them. V and J calls plus clone size are reproduced from that table; the DNA served to infer D and trimming. The sample yields approximately 250,000 clones, around 84% seen once. The specimen sequenced was peripheral blood. The genes are TRBV9 and TRBJ2-7; 7 bases agree with TRBD1. The clonotype originates from a woman between 40 and 55 years old who had recovered from COVID-19. The DNA of the CDR3 is TGTGCCAGCAGCGTAGCGGGACAGACCTCTGGGGAGCAGTACTTC. Residues: CASSVAGQTSGEQYF.